These 22 T cell receptor beta chains were sequenced from one sample in a study of post-analysis software for immune sequencing data. Points from the study as a whole: Patients showed TRBV5-6, TRBV5-1 and TRBV20-1 among a few TRBV segments more frequent than in controls.

TCR beta libraries were prepared from cDNA with unique molecular identifiers. Via MiXCR, TCRdb re-called the PCR reads, giving one row per CDR3 protein. Seen here are hundreds of thousands of distinct CDR3 sequences, roughly 50% observed once, and the top ten hold 4% to 5.5%. The antigens these receptors bind are not known. The sequenced material came from blood. All receptors derive from a girl under 18 with multiple sclerosis.

This clonotype was recorded once. The chain recombines TRBV6-6 with TRBJ2-4; 7 positions agree with TRBD1. The closer fit of TRBJ2-7 to the DNA end suggests the J call may be wrong. The germline V gene has CDR1 MNHNY and CDR2 SVGAGI (reference sequence). The CDR3 covers 15 residues. The CDR3 loop reads CASRRAPTGNYEQYF. For the CDR3, the DNA is TGTGCCAGCAGGCGGGCACCGACAGGGAACTACGAGCAGTACTTC.

This clonotype has a handful of counts. The rearrangement joins TRBV29-1 to TRBJ1-2; 8 positions match TRBD1. The V gene end was trimmed by 6 bases and the J gene end by 7 bases; junction bases not matched to a gene: 10. This CDR3 contains 13 residues. Germline values: CDR1 SQVTM, CDR2 ANQGSEA. CDR3: CSVLDRGMGGYTF. CDR3 bases: TGCAGCGTCCTAGACAGGGGAATGGGTGGCTACACCTTC.

This rearrangement joins TRBV7-9 to TRBJ1-2, with D unresolved. CDR1 is SEHNR, CDR2 FQNEAQ, per germline (reference sequence). The CDR3 contains 13 residues. Trimming left V 6 bases short and J 5 bases short, with 13 bases between. The chain's CDR3 is CASRSDRRYGYTF. The CDR3 nucleotides are TGTGCCAGCAGGTCTGACCGGCGGTATGGCTACACCTTC.

The chain carries TRBV6-5 and TRBJ1-2; 10 bases agree with TRBD1. This CDR3 comprises 14 residues. Germline CDR1 MNHEY, CDR2 SVGAGI. With 6 bases clipped from V and 6 bases from J, the junction kept 7 bases outside the gene matches. The CDR3 loop reads CASRRPGQGNGYTF. In DNA form, the CDR3 reads TGTGCCAGCAGGCGACCGGGACAGGGGAATGGCTACACCTTC.

This clonotype was observed a handful of times. J is TRBJ2-7 and V is TRBV12-3 or TRBV12-4; 8 bases line up with TRBD2. There are 13 residues in the CDR3. V shed 3 bases, J shed 6 bases, and the junction held 4 bases outside the gene matches. The DNA for the CDR3 is TGTGCCAGCAGTTTGAGGCGGGGGGCCGAGCAGTACTTC. Translated, it gives CASSLRRGAEQYF.

The chain employs TRBV7-2 and TRBJ2-3; no reliable D call. Germline V CDR1 and CDR2: SGHTA, FQGNSA. V lost 3 bases to trimming and J lost 3 bases, with 13 bases between them. CDR3 length equals 15 residues. The CDR3 DNA reads TGTGCCAGCAGCTTTTCTTCGAGGCGGACAGATACGCAGTATTTT. Translating gives CASSFSSRRTDTQYF.

The CDR3: CASSRDRVLHEQYF. CDR3 DNA sequence: TGTGCCAGCAGTCGAGACAGGGTCCTCCACGAGCAGTACTTC. This sequence joins TRBV3-1 and TRBJ2-5; 7 bases map to TRBD1. The last part of the DNA fits TRBJ2-7 better; the J call may be wrong. There are 14 residues in the CDR3. The V gene's germline CDR1 is LGHDT and CDR2 YNNKEL (reference sequence).

The chain is built from TRBV6-1 and TRBJ2-5; D is ambiguous. This CDR3 comprises 10 residues. V gave up 4 bases and J gave up 7 bases, with 4 bases separating them. From germline, CDR1 is MNHNS and CDR2 SASEGT. The CDR3 loop reads CASSGVTQYF. CDR3 coding DNA: TGTGCCAGCAGTGGGGTGACCCAGTACTTC.

This clonotype was seen only a few times. The chain is built from TRBV29-1 and TRBJ2-1; D ambiguous. The J call may be in error: the DNA end matches TRBJ2-7 better. From germline, CDR1 is SQVTM and CDR2 ANQGSEA. This CDR3 is 14 amino acids long. CDR3 sequence reads: CSVEGTKDYNEQYF. The CDR3 DNA is TGCAGCGTTGAGGGTACTAAAGATTACAATGAGCAGTACTTC.

The chain employs TRBV28 and TRBJ2-1; unclear D gene. This CDR3 comprises 12 residues. Per the germline V gene, CDR1 is MDHEN and CDR2 is SYDVKM. Deletions cut 2 bases from V and 10 bases from J, with 9 bases between. The CDR3 nucleotides read TGTGCCAGCAGTTTAGGCCCCAAGGAGCAGTTCTTC. Protein product: CASSLGPKEQFF.

This clonotype turned up a few times. The chain employs TRBV29-1 and TRBJ2-1; TRBD1 is a possible D gene (5 bases). Deletions cut 0 bases from V and 5 bases from J, with 17 bases between. CDR3 length: 16 residues. Germline V CDR1 and CDR2: SQVTM, ANQGSEA. The CDR3 nucleotides read TGCAGCGTTGAAGATCCGAAAAGGGGTATCCACAATGAGCAGTTCTTC. It specifies CSVEDPKRGIHNEQFF.

This rearrangement joins TRBV12-3 or TRBV12-4 to TRBJ2-7; 11 positions match TRBD2. CDR3 size: 15 residues. V dropped 6 bases and J dropped 7; count of bases not matched to a gene: 11. The CDR3 DNA sequence: TGTGCCAGCAGCAAACCCGGGACTAGCGGCCCGGAGCAGTACTTC. Protein sequence: CASSKPGTSGPEQYF.

In its sample, this clonotype was seen a few times. CDR3 residues: CASSLEGEYYNEQFF. CDR3 coding DNA: TGTGCCAGCAGCTTGGAGGGGGAGTACTACAATGAGCAGTTCTTC. The rearrangement joins TRBV5-6 to TRBJ2-1; D perhaps matches TRBD1 (6 bases). The germline CDR1 and CDR2 sequences are SGHDT and YYEEEE. This CDR3 has 15 residues. V lost 0 bases to trimming and J lost 3 bases, with 10 bases between them.

The chain has TRBV5-1 and TRBJ2-3; D is undetermined. The CDR3 has 16 residues. Germline CDR1 SGHRS, CDR2 YFSETQ. Trimming took 4 bases from V and 0 from J, leaving 15 bases between them. CDR3 bases: TGCGCCAGCAGCCCCCCATCTAGTTCGAGCACAGATACGCAGTATTTT. Its translation is CASSPPSSSSTDTQYF. The complete variable domain, with remaining parts taken from reference TRBV5-1 and TRBJ2-3, reads KAGVTQTPRYLIKTRGQQVTLSCSPISGHRSVSWYQQTPGQGLQFLFEYFSETQRNKGNFPGRFSGRQFSNSRSEMNVSTLELGDSALYLCASSPPSSSSTDTQYFGPGTRLTVL.

The chain uses TRBV7-9 and TRBJ1-1; D is undetermined. The length of the CDR3 is 13 residues. The germline CDR1 and CDR2 sequences are SEHNR and FQNEAQ (reference sequence). Trimming cost V 1 base and J 4 bases, with 7 bases left between them. CDR3 loop: CASSLGLSTEAFF. CDR3 DNA: TGTGCCAGCAGCTTAGGGCTGAGCACTGAAGCTTTCTTT.

The V call is TRBV7-9, the J call TRBJ1-5; no reliable D call. CDR1 and CDR2 (germline): SEHNR, FQNEAQ (reference sequence). V shed 5 bases and J shed 1 base, with 6 bases lying between them. CDR3 length equals 13 residues. The CDR3 DNA reads TGTGCCAGCAGCAAGGACAGCAATCAGCCCCAGCATTTT. It specifies CASSKDSNQPQHF.

This clonotype has a handful of counts. The CDR3 loop reads CSAPVGTREETQYF. Here the CDR3 DNA reads TGCAGTGCACCCGTGGGGACTAGGGAAGAGACCCAGTACTTC. The chain uses TRBV20-1 and TRBJ2-5, with 8 bases aligning to TRBD2. Germline CDR1 DFQATT, CDR2 SNEGSKA (reference sequence). Trimming cost V 6 bases and J 3 bases; bases outside gene matches: 9. CDR3 length: 14 amino acids.

This chain joins TRBV5-1 and TRBJ2-1; TRBD2 agrees at 10 bases. CDR1 SGHRS and CDR2 YFSETQ come from the germline V gene. Trimming removed 0 bases from V and 5 bases from J; junction bases left unmatched: 11. This CDR3 spans 18 amino acids. The CDR3 spells CASSLAVSGRGIDNEQFF. CDR3 nucleotides: TGCGCCAGCAGCTTGGCCGTCAGCGGGAGGGGCATCGACAATGAGCAGTTCTTC. The whole variable domain, remainder taken from reference TRBV5-1 and TRBJ2-1, is KAGVTQTPRYLIKTRGQQVTLSCSPISGHRSVSWYQQTPGQGLQFLFEYFSETQRNKGNFPGRFSGRQFSNSRSEMNVSTLELGDSALYLCASSLAVSGRGIDNEQFFGPGTRLTVL.

CDR3 protein: CASSLSGLAGFYNEQFF. The CDR3 DNA reads TGTGCCAGCAGCTTATCTGGCCTAGCGGGTTTCTACAATGAGCAGTTCTTC. The chain is built from TRBV7-9 and TRBJ2-1; 8 positions agree with TRBD2. V shed 2 bases and J 3 bases; nucleotides not matched to a gene: 9. This CDR3 has 17 amino acids. Per germline, CDR1 SEHNR and CDR2 FQNEAQ (reference sequence).

The chain recombines TRBV4-1 with TRBJ1-2, with D perhaps TRBD1 (5 bases). The CDR3 loop spans 15 amino acids. The ends were cut back, 0 bases at V and 0 bases at J, with 8 bases in the middle. Looked up from germline, CDR1 is MGHRA and CDR2 is YSYEKL. The CDR3 bases are TGCGCCAGCAGCCAAGAGGCAGGGACTAACTATGGCTACACCTTC. The encoded protein is CASSQEAGTNYGYTF.

This rearrangement joins TRBV24-1 to TRBJ2-7; no reliable D call. The CDR3 has 14 residues. CDR1 KGHDR and CDR2 SFDVKD come from the germline V gene. V gave up 0 bases and J gave up 9 bases, with 14 bases separating them. The CDR3 spells CATSDLGHYEGQYF. The CDR3 DNA follows: TGTGCCACCAGTGATTTGGGCCACTACGAAGGGCAGTACTTC.

The chain couples TRBV25-1 to TRBJ2-1, with D tentatively TRBD2 (7 bases). The CDR3 contains 15 residues. Germline CDR1 and CDR2: MGHDK and SYGVNS. V shed 7 bases and J shed 4 bases, with 17 bases lying between them. CDR3 sequence reads: CASTMGGGPYNEQFF. In DNA, the CDR3 is TGTGCCAGCACCATGGGGGGGGGGCCGTACAATGAGCAGTTCTTC.